This T cell receptor (beta chain) stems from a study of long-term antiretroviral therapy in people with HIV. The wider study: It was about a decade after the earliest samples that the 2015 immediate-ART recommendation appeared.

The CDR3 contains 12 residues. V was pared by 8 bases and J by 1 base, with 9 bases between. Germline assignment: CDR1 SNHLY and CDR2 FYNNEI. Donors each had at least one pre-ART PBMC sample and at least two post-ART ones. Sequencing used immunoSEQ v3.0 at survey level. Using immunoSEQ multiplex PCR, the repertoire was profiled, and TCRdb retains in-frame clones only, with some absent. The profile shows some 30,000 clones, roughly 87% of them singletons. This clone was counted between two and nine times. The source material was unsorted PBMCs, sampled 1.1 years after starting antiretroviral therapy. The clonotype comes from a young man with HIV. The chain recombines TRBV2 with TRBJ2-7, with D possibly called TRBD1 or TRBD2 (5 bases each). CDR3 in amino acids: CASGRESYEQYF. In nucleotides, the CDR3 is TGTGCCAGCGGCAGGGAGTCCTACGAGCAGTACTTC. The full variable domain, in which reference TRBV2 and TRBJ2-7 provide the parts outside the CDR3, is EPEVTQTPSHQVTQMGQEVILRCVPISNHLYFYWYRQILGQKVEFLVSFYNNEISEKSEIFDDQFSVERPDGSNFTLKIRSTKLEDSAMYFCASGRESYEQYFGPGTRLTVT.